One and the same sample provided the 30 T cell receptor beta chains below, sequenced in a study of shared clonotypes between healthy human individuals. The naive CD8 population came from CD45RO-negative cells selected for CCR7, without terminally differentiated effector memory CD45RA+ cells. Here immunoSEQ multiplex PCR was the method, and the copy in TCRdb shows in-frame clones only, minus some. The sample lists about 580,000 clones, nearly 98% occurring once. The sample taken for sequencing was naive CD8+ T cells sorted from blood. The receptors derive from a young man in good health.

This sequence joins TRBV11-1 and TRBJ2-7, with 7 bases matching TRBD2. Germline loops: CDR1 SGHAT, CDR2 FQDESV (reference sequence). With V trimmed by 3 bases and J by 4 bases, 9 bases remained unmatched. The CDR3 contains 15 residues. The CDR3 reads CASSLGRSGWYEQYF. The DNA for the CDR3 is TGTGCCAGCAGCTTGGGGCGTAGCGGGTGGTACGAGCAGTACTTC.

This chain links TRBV28 with TRBJ2-2; D remains unclear. CDR3 length equals 13 residues. Germline CDR1 and CDR2: MDHEN and SYDVKM. V was trimmed by 4 bases and J by 6 bases, leaving 9 bases between them. The CDR3 here is CASSSVIAGELFF. The CDR3 DNA follows: TGTGCCAGCAGTTCTGTTATCGCCGGGGAGCTGTTTTTT.

This chain connects TRBV9 to TRBJ2-1; D uncertain. Looked up from germline, CDR1 is SGDLS and CDR2 is YYNGEE. V was shortened by 4 bases and J by 0 bases, with 14 bases between the two germline ends. The CDR3 runs to 16 residues. The CDR3 is CASSPGGISSYNEQFF. The CDR3 DNA reads TGTGCCAGCAGCCCCGGCGGCATTAGCTCCTACAATGAGCAGTTCTTC.

The chain combines TRBV10-2 with TRBJ2-2; weak D call: TRBD2 (5 bases). With 8 bases removed from V and 1 base from J, the gap between germline ends came to 11 bases. The CDR3 runs to 14 residues. Germline CDR1 WSHSY, CDR2 SAAADI. CDR3 amino acids: CASVSGKNTGELFF. Here the CDR3 DNA reads TGCGCCAGCGTGAGCGGAAAGAACACCGGGGAGCTGTTTTTT.

The genes are TRBV5-1 and TRBJ2-3; 13 nucleotides agree with TRBD2. V shed 0 bases, J shed 5 bases, and the junction held 3 bases outside the gene matches. The CDR3 consists of 16 residues. Germline assignment: CDR1 SGHRS and CDR2 YFSETQ. The CDR3 loop reads CASSLGGTSGIDTQYF. As DNA, the CDR3 is TGCGCCAGCAGCTTGGGCGGGACTAGCGGGATAGATACGCAGTATTTT.

The chain couples TRBV9 to TRBJ1-2; D call uncertain. The CDR3 consists of 10 residues. Germline V gene data show CDR1 as SGDLS and CDR2 as YYNGEE. V dropped 3 bases and J dropped 8 bases, with 5 bases sitting between them. The CDR3 DNA reads TGTGCCAGCAGCGGGCAAGGCTACACCTTC. It codes for CASSGQGYTF.

The chain carries TRBV11-2 and TRBJ1-1, with D possibly being TRBD1 (6 bases). Germline V CDR1 and CDR2: SGHAT, FQNNGV. V lost 5 bases, J lost 4 bases, and 23 bases lay in between. The CDR3 spans 17 residues. CDR3 in amino acids: CASSRTGYRIDGTEAFF. In nucleotides, the CDR3 is TGTGCCAGCAGCCGAACAGGGTACCGAATAGATGGCACTGAAGCTTTCTTT.

The chain carries TRBV27 and TRBJ2-7; TRBD1 is a possible D gene (7 bases). V dropped 4 bases and J dropped 4 bases, with 17 bases sitting between them. The germline V gene has CDR1 MNHEY and CDR2 SMNVEV (reference sequence). This CDR3 has 15 amino acids. DNA for the CDR3: TGTGCCAGCAGTTCTTACAGGGGACTTGTATACGAGCAGTACTTC. This codes for CASSSYRGLVYEQYF.

The chain uses TRBV29-1 and TRBJ1-1; D is undetermined. The germline V and J ends were trimmed by 4 bases and 5 bases, with 11 bases remaining between them. The CDR3 extends over 12 amino acids. Germline values: CDR1 SQVTM, CDR2 ANQGSEA. In DNA form, the CDR3 reads TGCAGCGTTGTTTCCATGGGTACTGAAGCTTTCTTT. This encodes CSVVSMGTEAFF.

Turning to this clone: A junction end diverges from the germline sequence, so it may reflect a read error. The chain combines TRBV20-1 with TRBJ2-5, with D tentatively TRBD2 (6 bases). The CDR3 is made up of 11 amino acids. CDR1 is DFQATT and CDR2 is SNEGSKA in the germline V gene (reference sequence). CDR3 residues: CSARAAGLLHF. CDR3 DNA: TGCAGTGCTAGGGCAGCGGGCCTTCTCCACTTC.

Only one count was recorded for this clone. The chain recombines TRBV7-6 with TRBJ1-2; tentatively, D is TRBD1 (5 bases). V was trimmed by 6 bases and J by 3 bases, leaving 11 bases between them. Germline CDR1 and CDR2: SGHVS and FNYEAQ. The CDR3 is 13 residues long. Here the CDR3 DNA reads TGTGCCAGCAGTCTGGGGGAACACTATGGCTACACCTTC. As protein: CASSLGEHYGYTF.

The chain recombines TRBV5-5 with TRBJ1-1, with a tentative D call TRBD1 (6 bases). The V end was cut by 2 bases, the J end by 1 base, with 9 bases between. Germline lookup yields CDR1 SGHKS and CDR2 YYEKEE (reference sequence). This CDR3 spans 14 amino acids. The DNA of the CDR3 is TGTGCCAGCAGCTTCGCGGGGGCGAACACTGAAGCTTTCTTT. Protein product: CASSFAGANTEAFF.

The chain joins TRBV13 to TRBJ2-2, with D perhaps TRBD1 (6 bases). Germline V gene sequence: CDR1 PRHDT, CDR2 FYEKMQ (reference sequence). V lost 5 bases, J lost 0 bases, and 10 bases lay in between. CDR3 size: 15 residues. The CDR3 nucleotides are TGTGCCAGCAGCCCGGACAGTCCGAACACCGGGGAGCTGTTTTTT. As protein: CASSPDSPNTGELFF.

The chain links TRBV15 to TRBJ2-7, with D possibly being TRBD1 or TRBD2 (5 bases each). Germline V gene sequence: CDR1 LNHNV, CDR2 YYDKDF (reference sequence). CDR3 length: 13 residues. Trimming removed 4 bases at V and 8 bases at J, with 15 bases between. CDR3 sequence reads: CATSTSGREKQYF. CDR3 in DNA: TGTGCCACCAGCACCTCGGGGCGTGAAAAGCAGTACTTC. The entire variable domain, with the rest obtained from reference TRBV15 and TRBJ2-7, is as follows: DAMVIQNPRYQVTQFGKPVTLSCSQTLNHNVMYWYQQKSSQAPKLLFHYYDKDFNNEADTPDNFQSRRPNTSFCFLDIRSPGLGDTAMYLCATSTSGREKQYFGPGTRLTVT.

The V call is TRBV6-1, the J call TRBJ1-5; TRBD1 aligns across 10 bases. Losses at the gene ends were 7 bases for V and 2 bases for J; bases not matched to a gene: 5. The germline gives CDR1 MNHNS, CDR2 SASEGT. The length of the CDR3 is 15 residues. Here the CDR3 DNA reads TGTGCCAGCAAATACGGGACAGGGGGCAATCAGCCCCAGCATTTT. This encodes CASKYGTGGNQPQHF.

The chain joins TRBV11-2 to TRBJ2-2; no firm D call. CDR1 is SGHAT, CDR2 FQNNGV, per germline. The CDR3 covers 11 residues. With 4 bases removed from V and 5 bases from J, the gap between germline ends came to 2 bases. The CDR3 region is CASSWTGELFF. The CDR3 DNA follows: TGTGCCAGCAGCTGGACCGGGGAGCTGTTTTTT.

The chain couples TRBV27 to TRBJ2-5; D gene unclear. CDR1 is MNHEY, CDR2 SMNVEV, per germline (reference sequence). The CDR3 runs 9 residues. The V end lost 5 bases, the J end lost 14 bases, and 9 bases lay between the germline ends. For the CDR3, the DNA is TGTGCCAGCAGTCGATTGAATTACTTC. Encoded protein: CASSRLNYF.

The V call is TRBV19, the J call TRBJ2-7; TRBD2 aligns across 14 bases. Germline V gives CDR1 LNHDA, CDR2 SQIVND (reference sequence). The trim removed 5 bases at V and 2 bases at J, leaving 5 bases unmatched. The CDR3 consists of 16 residues. In nucleotides, the CDR3 is TGTGCCAGTAGTGGATGGACTAGCGGGAGGACCTACGAGCAGTACTTC. Protein sequence: CASSGWTSGRTYEQYF.

This chain joins TRBV9 and TRBJ1-3; D may be TRBD1 (6 bases). Germline loops: CDR1 SGDLS, CDR2 YYNGEE. The CDR3 contains 16 residues. V was pared by 1 base and J by 4 bases, with 15 bases between. Here the CDR3 reads CASSVSPTGSGNTIYF. DNA for the CDR3: TGTGCCAGCAGCGTAAGCCCTACAGGGTCCGGAAACACCATATATTTT.

This sequence joins TRBV7-2 and TRBJ2-3, with D tentatively TRBD2 (5 bases). CDR3 length equals 16 residues. V lost 4 bases, J lost 2 bases, and 16 bases lay in between. The V gene's germline CDR1 is SGHTA and CDR2 FQGNSA. CDR3 sequence: CASSSRSVRDTDTQYF. Written as DNA, the CDR3 is TGTGCCAGCAGCTCCCGGTCGGTACGGGACACAGATACGCAGTATTTT.

The chain is built from TRBV5-6 and TRBJ1-1; unclear D gene. The CDR3 is 12 residues long. Germline CDR1 and CDR2: SGHDT and YYEEEE. The V and J ends lost 4 bases and 5 bases respectively, with 9 bases between them. The CDR3 reads CASSTWATEAFF. DNA of the CDR3: TGTGCCAGCAGCACCTGGGCAACTGAAGCTTTCTTT.

V and J are TRBV7-9 and TRBJ2-3, with D possibly TRBD2 on 5 matching bases. The V end lost 1 base, the J end lost 2 bases, and 16 bases lay between the germline ends. CDR1 and CDR2 from the germline V gene are SEHNR and FQNEAQ (reference sequence). The CDR3 sequence is 17 residues long. CDR3 region: CASSLVPSAEATDTQYF. The CDR3 nucleotides are TGTGCCAGCAGCTTAGTCCCCTCTGCGGAGGCCACAGATACGCAGTATTTT.

The rearrangement links TRBV9 to TRBJ1-2; D is unclear. The CDR3 extends over 13 amino acids. Trimming took off 3 bases at V and 4 bases at J, with 10 bases between the two ends. Looked up from germline, CDR1 is SGDLS and CDR2 is YYNGEE. The CDR3 nucleotides read TGTGCCAGCAGCGGCCCGGGTCCCTATGGCTACACCTTC. Its protein product is CASSGPGPYGYTF.

V and J are TRBV9 and TRBJ2-2, with 7 positions matching TRBD2. CDR3 length equals 17 residues. V shed 0 bases and J 1 base; nucleotides not matched to a gene: 6. In germline, CDR1 is SGDLS, CDR2 YYNGEE. CDR3 DNA sequence: TGTGCCAGCAGCGTAGCGGTAGCGGGCGAGAACACCGGGGAGCTGTTTTTT. Translated, it gives CASSVAVAGENTGELFF.

This chain uses TRBV4-3 with TRBJ1-2; 7 positions match TRBD1. Germline loops: CDR1 LGHNA, CDR2 YSLEER. CDR3 length: 14 residues. V trimming: 3 bases; J trimming: 4 bases; junction bases outside the gene matches: 5. The CDR3 DNA sequence: TGCGCCAGCAGCCAGGACGACAGGGCCTATGGCTACACCTTC. Amino acid sequence: CASSQDDRAYGYTF.

The chain combines TRBV2 with TRBJ1-1, with D hard to call. V dropped 2 bases and J dropped 0 bases, with 7 bases sitting between them. CDR1 and CDR2 (germline): SNHLY, FYNNEI. The CDR3 length is 14 residues. The CDR3 reads CASSEWEMNTEAFF. CDR3 coding DNA: TGTGCCAGCAGTGAATGGGAAATGAACACTGAAGCTTTCTTT.

The chain recombines TRBV7-2 with TRBJ2-5; D is possibly TRBD1 (6 bases). Germline V gene lookup returns CDR1 SGHTA and CDR2 FQGNSA. The CDR3 contains 15 residues. Trimming took 5 bases from V and 2 from J, leaving 15 bases between them. CDR3 sequence reads: CASSPTRTAQETQYF. The DNA of the CDR3 is TGTGCCAGCAGCCCAACGCGGACAGCACAAGAGACCCAGTACTTC.

This clone was seen once. V gene TRBV7-3 combines with J gene TRBJ1-1; no clear D gene. V was shortened by 6 bases and J by 4 bases, with 18 bases between the two germline ends. CDR3 length: 15 amino acids. Germline CDR1 reads SGHTA; CDR2 reads FQGTGA. This CDR3 is CASRIPTGILTEAFF. CDR3 sequence (DNA): TGTGCCAGCAGAATTCCTACGGGGATCCTCACTGAAGCTTTCTTT. Looking up the rest from reference TRBV7-3 and TRBJ1-1 gives the full variable domain: GAGVSQTPSNKVTEKGKYVELRCDPISGHTALYWYRQSLGQGPEFLIYFQGTGAADDSGLPNDRFFAVRPEGSVSTLKIQRTERGDSAVYLCASRIPTGILTEAFFGQGTRLTVV.

In regard to this clone: This same CDR3 is encoded by further DNA sequences in the sample. The chain has TRBV5-1 and TRBJ2-7, with D hard to call. Germline CDR1 reads SGHRS; CDR2 reads YFSETQ. This CDR3 has 13 amino acids. The ends were cut back, 3 bases at V and 0 bases at J, with 7 bases in the middle. The CDR3 bases are TGCGCCAGCAGCTCAGAAAGCTCCTACGAGCAGTACTTC. Translation gives CASSSESSYEQYF.

The genes are TRBV28 and TRBJ1-5; possibly TRBD1 for D (6 bases). CDR1 and CDR2 from the germline V gene are MDHEN and SYDVKM. V was cut by 8 bases and J by 2 bases, with 19 bases left in between. The length of the CDR3 is 16 residues. The CDR3 nucleotides are TGTGCCAGCGAGGGGGAGGGGCGTGGTGGCAATCAGCCCCAGCATTTT. Translation gives CASEGEGRGGNQPQHF. The variable domain in full, with the rest retrieved from reference TRBV28 and TRBJ1-5, is DVKVTQSSRYLVKRTGEKVFLECVQDMDHENMFWYRQDPGLGLRLIYFSYDVKMKEKGDIPEGYSVSREKKERFSLILESASTNQTSMYLCASEGEGRGGNQPQHFGDGTRLSIL.